The 14 T cell receptor beta chains reported below all come from one sample, sequenced in a study of blood T cell repertoires in COVID-19. Repertoires were generated with immunoSEQ multiplex PCR, while TCRdb's copy carries only in-frame clones and drops some. In the table there are approximately 250,000 clones, around nine tenths of which are singletons. The sample was peripheral blood. Source of these receptors: a man in his forties with active or convalescent COVID-19.

This chain joins TRBV18 and TRBJ1-1; D not certain. V was clipped by 0 bases and J by 8 bases, with 7 bases between them. Germline CDR1 and CDR2: KGHSH and LQKENI. The CDR3 contains 12 residues. In DNA, the CDR3 is TGTGCCAGCTCACCACCGAGCCTCGAAGCTTTCTTT. It yields the protein CASSPPSLEAFF.

This rearrangement joins TRBV7-9 to TRBJ1-3; TRBD1 agrees at 7 bases. Unmatched junction bases numbered 3, after V lost 4 bases and J lost 0 bases. This CDR3 spans 15 amino acids. Germline CDR1 is SEHNR and CDR2 is FQNEAQ (reference sequence). The CDR3 reads CASSWGQTSGNTIYF. The CDR3 DNA follows: TGTGCCAGCAGCTGGGGACAGACCTCTGGAAACACCATATATTTT.

The V and J genes are TRBV29-1 and TRBJ2-5, with D possibly being TRBD2 (7 bases). The CDR3 contains 15 residues. The ends were cut back, 4 bases at V and 4 bases at J, with 19 bases in the middle. Per germline, CDR1 SQVTM and CDR2 ANQGSEA. Written as DNA, the CDR3 is TGCAGCGTTGGGGAGGGGGATGCCATGGGAGAGACCCAGTACTTC. Protein product: CSVGEGDAMGETQYF. The full variable domain, its missing parts supplied by reference TRBV29-1 and TRBJ2-5, is SAVISQKPSRDICQRGTSLTIQCQVDSQVTMMFWYRQQPGQSLTLIATANQGSEATYESGFVIDKFPISRPNLTFSTLTVSNMSPEDSSIYLCSVGEGDAMGETQYFGPGTRLLVL.

The V gene is TRBV21-1, the J gene TRBJ1-5; TRBD1 reflects the table's D call only, with no check against the DNA. TRBV21-1 is a pseudogene. The CDR3 has 18 residues. CDR3: CASSKEAGGHGDNQPQHF. The CDR3 coding sequence is TGTGCCAGCAGCAAAGAGGCAGGGGGCCACGGGGACAATCAGCCCCAGCATTTT.

The V call is TRBV14, the J call TRBJ1-2, with D perhaps matching TRBD1 (6 bases). Trimming cost V 6 bases and J 6 bases, with 17 bases left between them. CDR1 and CDR2 from the germline V gene are SGHDN and FVKESK. This CDR3 comprises 14 residues. CDR3 bases: TGTGCCAGCAGTTACACCCGAGGGGGAGATGGCTACACCTTC. It codes for CASSYTRGGDGYTF.

The rearrangement joins TRBV5-6 to TRBJ2-3; 10 bases align to TRBD2. Germline lookup yields CDR1 SGHDT and CDR2 YYEEEE. The ends lost 3 bases at V and 1 base at J; junction bases unmatched: 5. The CDR3 covers 16 residues. The CDR3 is CASSSLAGVRTDTQYF. CDR3 bases: TGTGCCAGCAGCTCCCTAGCGGGGGTGCGCACAGATACGCAGTATTTT.

DNA of the CDR3: TGTGCCAGCAGCCAAGATCGGAGCTGGAGGCTCCTTTCCTACAATGAGCAGTTCTTC. Amino acid sequence: CASSQDRSWRLLSYNEQFF. The V and J genes are TRBV14 and TRBJ2-1; tentative D call: TRBD2 (5 bases). The CDR3 extends over 19 amino acids. Trimming removed 0 bases at V and 1 base at J, with 19 bases between. Looked up from germline, CDR1 is SGHDN and CDR2 is FVKESK.

The V call is TRBV30, the J call TRBJ1-1; D ambiguous. V lost 4 bases and J 6 bases, leaving 12 bases between the germline ends. Germline V gene data show CDR1 as GTSNPN and CDR2 as SVGIG (reference sequence). CDR3 size: 12 residues. The CDR3 nucleotides read TGTGCCTGGAAGCCCGGAGCGGCTGAAGCTTTCTTT. Translated, it gives CAWKPGAAEAFF.

Only a few counts were recorded for this clone. This rearrangement joins TRBV30 to TRBJ1-2; 9 bases match TRBD1. This CDR3 region has 14 residues. Germline V gene lookup returns CDR1 GTSNPN and CDR2 SVGIG (reference sequence). The V gene end was trimmed by 8 bases and the J gene end by 4 bases; junction bases not matched to a gene: 11. This CDR3 is CALTRDRASYGYTF. Here the CDR3 DNA reads TGTGCCCTCACCAGGGACAGGGCTTCCTATGGCTACACCTTC.

V usage is TRBV29-1 and J usage is TRBJ1-1; D gene unclear. The CDR3 has 11 residues. Per the germline V gene, CDR1 is SQVTM and CDR2 is ANQGSEA. The V gene lost 6 bases and the J gene lost 1 base, with 6 bases spanning the gap. CDR3 sequence: CSVHRNTEAFF. CDR3 sequence (DNA): TGCAGCGTGCACAGGAACACTGAAGCTTTCTTT.

This chain joins TRBV28 and TRBJ1-6; D remains ambiguous. Looked up from germline, CDR1 is MDHEN and CDR2 is SYDVKM. The CDR3 loop spans 19 amino acids. Trimming left V 6 bases short and J 0 bases short, with 21 bases between. The CDR3 loop is CASSPGGGNTPSYNSPLHF. The DNA for the CDR3 is TGTGCCAGCAGCCCGGGAGGAGGCAACACACCCTCCTATAATTCACCCCTCCACTTT.

The chain recombines TRBV27 with TRBJ2-7; 7 positions match TRBD1. Unmatched junction bases numbered 5, after V lost 6 bases and J lost 3 bases. In germline, CDR1 is MNHEY, CDR2 SMNVEV (reference sequence). This CDR3 spans 13 amino acids. DNA of the CDR3: TGTGCCAGCAGGAAGGGGGCGAGCTACGAGCAGTACTTC. It codes for CASRKGASYEQYF.

This clone has only a few counts. The gene calls are TRBV20-1 and TRBJ1-1; 9 bases are shared with TRBD1. The length of the CDR3 is 15 residues. V lost 3 bases and J lost 2; bases outside the gene matches: 7. The germline gives CDR1 DFQATT, CDR2 SNEGSKA (reference sequence). The CDR3 loop is CSASAPGQGNTEAFF. In DNA, the CDR3 is TGCAGTGCTAGTGCCCCGGGACAGGGAAACACTGAAGCTTTCTTT.

As to this clone: Other DNA sequences from this sample encode an identical CDR3 as well. J is TRBJ1-5 and V is TRBV19, with a tentative D call TRBD1 (6 bases). Germline loops: CDR1 LNHDA, CDR2 SQIVND (reference sequence). The CDR3 contains 14 residues. With 1 base removed from V and 2 bases from J, the gap between germline ends came to 6 bases. The CDR3 reads CASSIGQGNQPQHF. In nucleotides, the CDR3 is TGTGCCAGTAGTATAGGACAGGGCAATCAGCCCCAGCATTTT.